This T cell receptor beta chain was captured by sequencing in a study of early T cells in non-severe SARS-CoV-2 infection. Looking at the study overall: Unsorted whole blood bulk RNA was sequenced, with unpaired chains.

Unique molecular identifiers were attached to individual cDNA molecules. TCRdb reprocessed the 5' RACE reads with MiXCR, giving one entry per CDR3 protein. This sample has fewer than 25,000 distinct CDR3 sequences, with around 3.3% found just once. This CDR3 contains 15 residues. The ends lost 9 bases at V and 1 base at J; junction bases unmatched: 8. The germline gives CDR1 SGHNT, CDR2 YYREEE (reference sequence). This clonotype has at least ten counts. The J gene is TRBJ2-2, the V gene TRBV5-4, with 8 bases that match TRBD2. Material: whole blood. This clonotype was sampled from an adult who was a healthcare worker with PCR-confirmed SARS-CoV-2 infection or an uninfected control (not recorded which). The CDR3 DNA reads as TGTGCCATGTGGAAGGGACTAGTGAACACCGGGGAGCTGTTTTTT. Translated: CAMWKGLVNTGELFF.